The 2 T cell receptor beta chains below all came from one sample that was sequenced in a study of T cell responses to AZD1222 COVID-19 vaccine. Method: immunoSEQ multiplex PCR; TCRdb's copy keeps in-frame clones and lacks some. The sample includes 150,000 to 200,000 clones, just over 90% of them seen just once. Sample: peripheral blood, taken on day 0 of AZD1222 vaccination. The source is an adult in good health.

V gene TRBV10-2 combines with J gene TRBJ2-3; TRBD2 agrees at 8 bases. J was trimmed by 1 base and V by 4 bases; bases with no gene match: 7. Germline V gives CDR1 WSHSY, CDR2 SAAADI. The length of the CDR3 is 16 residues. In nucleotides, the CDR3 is TGCGCCAGCAGTGCAACAGCGGGGGACGGCACAGATACGCAGTATTTT. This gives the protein CASSATAGDGTDTQYF.

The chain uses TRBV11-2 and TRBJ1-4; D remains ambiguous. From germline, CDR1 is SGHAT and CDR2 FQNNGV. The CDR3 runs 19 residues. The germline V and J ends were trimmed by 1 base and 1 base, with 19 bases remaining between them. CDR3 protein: CASSLGSRGWMRTNEKLFF. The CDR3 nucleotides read TGTGCCAGCAGCTTAGGGTCGAGAGGGTGGATGAGAACTAATGAAAAACTGTTTTTT.